This T cell receptor beta chain originates from a study of regulatory and conventional T cells in RAG deficiency. The sorted conventional CD4+ T cells were CD25-low and CD127-high, with genomic DNA sequenced. Points from the study as a whole: Patient subsets had shorter CDR3s; Omenn Treg-Tconv overlap exceeded 90%.

This CDR3 comprises 13 residues. Germline CDR1 reads SGHNT; CDR2 reads YYREEE (reference sequence). V shed 2 bases, J shed 4 bases, and the junction held 0 bases outside the gene matches. This clone was detected a few times. What it binds is unknown. Using immunoSEQ multiplex PCR, the repertoire was profiled, and TCRdb retains in-frame clones only, with some absent. The table includes 30,000 to 40,000 clones, about 75% detected once. These same data were also listed under a study on regulatory T cells. That source notes: The primer mix had 52 TRBV and 13 TRBJ primers.

The chain is built from TRBV5-4 and TRBJ1-2; 9 nucleotides match TRBD1. The sequenced sample consisted of CD4+ effector T cells sorted from blood. The TCR comes from a human donor in good health. The chain's CDR3 is CASSLQGAYGYTF. The CDR3 DNA is TGTGCCAGCAGCTTACAGGGGGCCTATGGCTACACCTTC.